These 23 T cell receptor beta chains came from one sample sequenced in a study of T cells in Graves' hyperthyroidism and ophthalmopathy. The source material, RNA transcripts, was used to amplify TCR beta CDR3 regions. TCR CDR3 underwent first-round RT-PCR with the HTBI primer set. In TCRdb, the multiplex PCR reads were re-called with MiXCR into one record per CDR3 protein. The table has approximately 520,000 distinct CDR3 sequences, around 24% seen once. Sequencing input: blood. The receptors come from a woman in her 30s with Graves' ophthalmopathy.

This clonotype was picked up many times. The chain joins TRBV5-1 to TRBJ1-3, with 9 bases identical to TRBD1. Looked up from germline, CDR1 is SGHRS and CDR2 is YFSETQ. The junction had 4 bases not matched to a gene; V was cut back by 4 bases and J by 2 bases. This CDR3 comprises 15 residues. The DNA of the CDR3 is TGCGCCAGCAGCACTACAGGGGGCCCTGGAAACACCATATATTTT. This encodes CASSTTGGPGNTIYF.

This clonotype was seen repeatedly, ten times or more. This rearrangement joins TRBV2 to TRBJ2-2; D may be TRBD1 (6 bases). Trimming stripped 3 bases from V and 0 bases from J, with 11 bases between. Germline V gene data show CDR1 as SNHLY and CDR2 as FYNNEI. The CDR3 spans 16 residues. The CDR3 bases are TGTGCCAGCAGTGACGGGCAGGGGTCGAACACCGGGGAGCTGTTTTTT. This sequence encodes CASSDGQGSNTGELFF. The whole variable domain, filled in from reference TRBV2 and TRBJ2-2, reads EPEVTQTPSHQVTQMGQEVILRCVPISNHLYFYWYRQILGQKVEFLVSFYNNEISEKSEIFDDQFSVERPDGSNFTLKIRSTKLEDSAMYFCASSDGQGSNTGELFFGEGSRLTVL.

This clonotype has just a few counts. This could be a read error, since a much larger clone is one nucleotide away. The J gene is TRBJ2-5, the V gene TRBV2; D unclear. Germline V gene data show CDR1 as SNHLY and CDR2 as FYNNEI. The CDR3 spans 11 residues. V was shortened by 5 bases and J by 3 bases, with 4 bases between the two germline ends. CDR3 coding DNA: TGTGCCAGCAGTAACAAAGAGACCCAGTACTTC. The encoded protein is CASSNKETQYF.

This clonotype was recorded at least ten times. CDR3 bases: TGTGCCAGCAGCGTAGGGGTGGAAGCCTACGAGCAGTACTTC. As protein: CASSVGVEAYEQYF. This chain connects TRBV9 to TRBJ2-7; no reliable D call. The CDR3 spans 14 residues. Trimming took off 0 bases at V and 2 bases at J, with 9 bases between the two ends. The germline CDR1 and CDR2 sequences are SGDLS and YYNGEE.

This clonotype showed up just a few times. This sequence joins TRBV6-4 and TRBJ2-7; 10 bases match TRBD2. The germline gives CDR1 MRHNA, CDR2 SNTAGT. The CDR3 runs to 19 residues. Trimming at V came to 2 bases and at J to 2 bases, leaving 15 bases not matched to a gene. The DNA for the CDR3 is TGTGCCAGCAGTGACCCGGGACAGAGTACTAGCGGGGCGGCCTACGAGCAGTACTTC. This codes for CASSDPGQSTSGAAYEQYF.

Ten or more counts support this clonotype. The chain couples TRBV12-3 or TRBV12-4 to TRBJ1-6; D gene uncertain. The CDR3 has 15 amino acids. V dropped 3 bases and J dropped 10 bases, with 16 bases sitting between them. In DNA form, the CDR3 reads TGTGCCAGCAGTTTGGAGCCGGGCTTAGAGTCACCCCTCCACTTT. It translates to CASSLEPGLESPLHF.

The chain has TRBV6-1 and TRBJ1-2; D gene unclear. Germline V gene data show CDR1 as MNHNS and CDR2 as SASEGT. The CDR3 contains 13 residues. The germline V and J ends were trimmed by 6 bases and 6 bases, with 14 bases remaining between them. In DNA, the CDR3 is TGTGCCAGCAGCCCTTTAGCGGACCATGGCTACACCTTC. Its translation is CASSPLADHGYTF.

This clonotype was recorded many times. V usage is TRBV5-5 and J usage is TRBJ1-5; D is uncertain. V dropped 0 bases and J dropped 3 bases, with 13 bases sitting between them. The CDR3 length is 16 residues. The germline V gene has CDR1 SGHKS and CDR2 YYEKEE (reference sequence). In DNA, the CDR3 is TGTGCCAGCAGCTTGGAGGCTGCCGGAACCAATCAGCCCCAGCATTTT. The encoded protein is CASSLEAAGTNQPQHF.

This clonotype was picked up many times. V usage is TRBV29-1 and J usage is TRBJ1-2; D uncertain. This CDR3 contains 11 residues. CDR1 SQVTM and CDR2 ANQGSEA come from the germline V gene. Trimming cost V 3 bases and J 8 bases, with 10 bases left between them. CDR3 in amino acids: CSVDPGNGYTF. In DNA, the CDR3 is TGCAGCGTTGATCCCGGGAACGGCTACACCTTC.

This clonotype was detected only a few times. This chain uses TRBV6-5 with TRBJ1-5, with no clear D. The ends were cut back, 3 bases at V and 3 bases at J, with 6 bases in the middle. Looked up from germline, CDR1 is MNHEY and CDR2 is SVGAGI. The CDR3 is 13 residues long. The CDR3 sequence is CASSYVNNQPQHF. The CDR3 DNA follows: TGTGCCAGCAGTTATGTCAACAATCAGCCCCAGCATTTT.

The sample holds many counts of this clonotype. The chain uses TRBV6-4 and TRBJ1-1; 8 bases fit TRBD1. Germline-derived CDR1 and CDR2 are MRHNA and SNTAGT. V lost 6 bases to trimming and J lost 1 base; unmatched junction nucleotides: 4. The length of the CDR3 is 14 residues. Written as DNA, the CDR3 is TGTGCCAGCAGACCGGGACAGGAGAACACTGAAGCTTTCTTT. Translating it yields CASRPGQENTEAFF.

In its sample, this clonotype was seen many times. The rearrangement links TRBV27 to TRBJ2-2, with a tentative D call TRBD1 (5 bases). This CDR3 region has 14 residues. CDR1 and CDR2 from the germline V gene are MNHEY and SMNVEV (reference sequence). V lost 1 base, J lost 6 bases, and 9 bases lay in between. CDR3 in amino acids: CASSLWQGPGELFF. The CDR3 coding sequence is TGTGCCAGCAGTTTATGGCAGGGCCCCGGGGAGCTGTTTTTT.

At least ten counts were recorded for this clonotype. V is TRBV28 and J is TRBJ2-2; 9 bases agree with TRBD1. In germline, CDR1 is MDHEN, CDR2 SYDVKM. The CDR3 has 14 residues. V lost 5 bases to trimming and J lost 10 bases; unmatched junction nucleotides: 8. The CDR3 reads CASSAGTGIEELFF. CDR3 in DNA: TGTGCCAGCAGTGCCGGGACAGGGATAGAGGAGCTGTTTTTT. The whole variable domain, remainder taken from reference TRBV28 and TRBJ2-2, is DVKVTQSSRYLVKRTGEKVFLECVQDMDHENMFWYRQDPGLGLRLIYFSYDVKMKEKGDIPEGYSVSREKKERFSLILESASTNQTSMYLCASSAGTGIEELFFGEGSRLTVL.

The chain links TRBV6-4 to TRBJ1-2; D perhaps matches TRBD1 (6 bases). The CDR3 runs to 13 residues. The V gene's germline CDR1 is MRHNA and CDR2 SNTAGT. The V end was cut by 10 bases, the J end by 7 bases, with 19 bases between. In DNA, the CDR3 is TGTGCCATAACAGGGTCAGCTCTCAGTGGCTACACCTTC. Translated: CAITGSALSGYTF.

This chain links TRBV5-1 with TRBJ2-7; TRBD2 is a possible D gene (6 bases). This CDR3 region has 17 residues. Germline V lookup: CDR1 SGHRS, CDR2 YFSETQ. V shed 1 base and J shed 1 base, with 18 bases lying between them. This CDR3 reads CASSLSPFGTVSYEQYF. In DNA, the CDR3 is TGCGCCAGCAGCTTGTCACCGTTCGGGACTGTATCCTACGAGCAGTACTTC.

The chain has TRBV18 and TRBJ2-4, with a possible D match to TRBD1 (5 bases). This CDR3 is 17 amino acids long. Germline values: CDR1 KGHSH, CDR2 LQKENI. V was cut by 0 bases and J by 2 bases, with 14 bases left in between. The DNA for the CDR3 is TGTGCCAGCTCACCACCGGGGCAGGGTGTAACCAAAAACATTCAGTACTTC. The encoded protein is CASSPPGQGVTKNIQYF.

The V and J genes are TRBV6-1 and TRBJ1-5, with D unresolved. Germline V lookup: CDR1 MNHNS, CDR2 SASEGT. This CDR3 has 17 residues. V gave up 6 bases and J gave up 2 bases, with 20 bases separating them. CDR3 loop: CASSNKGGGLGNQPQHF. The CDR3 coding sequence is TGTGCCAGCAGCAACAAAGGAGGAGGTTTGGGCAATCAGCCCCAGCATTTT.

The V gene is TRBV10-3, the J gene TRBJ2-7; D is possibly TRBD1 or TRBD2 (5 bases each). V lost 6 bases to trimming and J lost 6 bases, with 15 bases between them. Germline loops: CDR1 ENHRY, CDR2 SYGVKD. The CDR3 totals 13 residues. The CDR3 region is CAISRDASLEQYF. CDR3 DNA sequence: TGTGCCATCAGCCGGGACGCCTCCCTCGAGCAGTACTTC.

With regard to this clonotype: A read error may explain this, as a much larger clone is one base away. In DNA form, the CDR3 reads TGTGCCAGCAGCTTAAGTCAGAACTTAGCCAAAAACGTTCAGTACTTC. Translating gives CASSLSQNLAKNVQYF. V usage is TRBV13 and J usage is TRBJ2-4; D remains unclear. The germline CDR1 and CDR2 sequences are PRHDT and FYEKMQ (reference sequence). There are 16 residues in the CDR3.

This clonotype was seen many times. The chain uses TRBV5-1 and TRBJ1-1; D is unresolved. Trimming shortened V by 0 bases and J by 5 bases, and 14 bases separated the two germline ends. Germline CDR1 is SGHRS and CDR2 is YFSETQ. The CDR3 totals 15 residues. In DNA form, the CDR3 reads TGCGCCAGCAGCTTGGAGGGTAACGCGTTAACTGAAGCTTTCTTT. This codes for CASSLEGNALTEAFF.

This clonotype was recorded many times. A read error may produce the germline difference seen at one junction end. The chain recombines TRBV6-4 with TRBJ2-2, with TRBD1 matching 8 bases. This CDR3 has 13 amino acids. Germline values: CDR1 MRHNA, CDR2 SNTAGT. CDR3 nucleotide sequence: TGTGCCAGCAGGACAGGGGTGACCGGGAAGCTGTTTTTT. Translated: CASRTGVTGKLFF.

This clonotype occurred a few times. V gene TRBV9 combines with J gene TRBJ2-7; D gene unclear. Germline lookup yields CDR1 SGDLS and CDR2 YYNGEE. V was shortened by 0 bases and J by 7 bases, with 11 bases between the two germline ends. This CDR3 is 13 amino acids long. The CDR3 region has the DNA TGTGCCAGCAGCGTAGGTCTGAATATAGAGCAGTACTTC. This sequence encodes CASSVGLNIEQYF. The entire variable domain, with the rest obtained from reference TRBV9 and TRBJ2-7, is as follows: DSGVTQTPKHLITATGQRVTLRCSPRSGDLSVYWYQQSLDQGLQFLIQYYNGEERAKGNILERFSAQQFPDLHSELNLSSLELGDSALYFCASSVGLNIEQYFGPGTRLTVT.

For this clonotype: This may arise from a read error, as a much more abundant clone is one base away. J is TRBJ2-2 and V is TRBV6-1, with D maybe TRBD1 (6 bases). V shed 5 bases and J shed 7 bases, with 14 bases lying between them. This CDR3 spans 14 amino acids. Germline CDR1 reads MNHNS; CDR2 reads SASEGT. The DNA for the CDR3 is TGTGCCAGCAGTCTGGGCAGGGGTAGCGGGGAGCTGTTTTTT. As protein: CASSLGRGSGELFF.